Listed here are 21 T cell receptor beta chains from one sample, sequenced in a study of T cell responses to AZD1222 COVID-19 vaccine. Using immunoSEQ multiplex PCR, the repertoire was profiled, and TCRdb retains in-frame clones only, with some absent. This table holds some 98,000 clones, 85% to 90% found once. The sequencing here drew on peripheral blood, taken 28 days after the second AZD1222 dose. The receptors here all came from an adult who received the AZD1222 COVID-19 vaccine.

The chain carries TRBV19 and TRBJ2-2; tentative D call: TRBD1 (6 bases). V was clipped by 7 bases and J by 1 base, with 16 bases between them. Germline CDR1 reads LNHDA; CDR2 reads SQIVND (reference sequence). The CDR3 has 16 residues. This CDR3 is CASTSAGTMNTGELFF. CDR3 nucleotide sequence: TGTGCCAGTACCTCAGCCGGGACAATGAACACCGGGGAGCTGTTTTTT.

The chain combines TRBV9 with TRBJ1-3; weak D call: TRBD1 (6 bases). From germline, CDR1 is SGDLS and CDR2 YYNGEE. Deletions cut 4 bases from V and 0 bases from J, with 17 bases between. The CDR3 runs to 17 residues. Written as DNA, the CDR3 is TGTGCCAGCAGCCCCCAGCTGGGACACAACTCTGGAAACACCATATATTTT. This codes for CASSPQLGHNSGNTIYF. The full variable domain, completed using reference TRBV9 and TRBJ1-3, is DSGVTQTPKHLITATGQRVTLRCSPRSGDLSVYWYQQSLDQGLQFLIQYYNGEERAKGNILERFSAQQFPDLHSELNLSSLELGDSALYFCASSPQLGHNSGNTIYFGEGSWLTVV.

In this sample, this clone turned up once. The genes are TRBV7-8 and TRBJ1-6; no clear D gene. CDR3 size: 20 residues. Germline V CDR1 and CDR2: SGHVS, FQNEAQ. V lost 1 base, J lost 0 bases, and 19 bases lay in between. CDR3 sequence reads: CASSLGGGQTGSSYNSPLHF. CDR3 in DNA: TGTGCCAGCAGCTTAGGGGGAGGGCAAACGGGGAGCTCCTATAATTCACCCCTCCACTTT.

The chain recombines TRBV21-1 with TRBJ1-2. TRBV21-1 is listed as a pseudogene. This CDR3 has 17 residues. The CDR3 region has the DNA TGTGCCAGCAGCAAAGCGCTCGGACGTTCCCCTAACTATGGCTACACCTTC. It codes for CASSKALGRSPNYGYTF.

V usage is TRBV19 and J usage is TRBJ2-7; the match to TRBD1 covers 12 bases. The germline V gene encodes CDR1 LNHDA and CDR2 SQIVND (reference sequence). There are 18 residues in the CDR3. V gave up 4 bases and J gave up 3 bases; unmatched junction bases: 13. CDR3: CASSRGTGGASSIYEQYF. CDR3 coding DNA: TGTGCCAGTAGTAGGGGGACAGGGGGCGCGAGTTCAATCTACGAGCAGTACTTC.

V is TRBV12-1 and J is TRBJ2-1; TRBD2 is taken as the D call from the table, unchecked against the DNA. TRBV12-1 has pseudogene status. The CDR3 spans 20 residues. The CDR3 sequence is CASSFSPGLAGGLSYNEQFF. The CDR3 nucleotides are TGTGCCAGCAGTTTTTCCCCGGGGCTAGCGGGGGGTCTTTCCTACAATGAGCAGTTCTTC.

A few counts support this clone. The CDR3 spells CAQLASSYEQYF. The CDR3 nucleotides read TGTGCACAACTAGCCAGCTCCTACGAGCAGTACTTC. The chain links TRBV30 to TRBJ2-7; D may be TRBD2 (6 bases). CDR1 GTSNPN and CDR2 SVGIG come from the germline V gene (reference sequence). This CDR3 has 12 residues.

The chain links TRBV5-6 to TRBJ2-3; D remains ambiguous. There are 16 residues in the CDR3. From germline, CDR1 is SGHDT and CDR2 YYEEEE. V lost 2 bases and J lost 0, with 13 bases in between. CDR3 protein: CASSFSGSTSTDTQYF. In DNA, the CDR3 is TGTGCCAGCAGCTTTAGTGGGTCAACTAGCACAGATACGCAGTATTTT.

V is TRBV6-5 and J is TRBJ2-4, with D perhaps matching TRBD2 (5 bases). Germline assignment: CDR1 MNHEY and CDR2 SVGAGI. V shed 4 bases and J shed 6 bases, with 13 bases lying between them. This CDR3 comprises 14 residues. DNA of the CDR3: TGTGCCAGCAGTTCCCCCGGGGTAGGAAACATTCAGTACTTC. It yields the protein CASSSPGVGNIQYF.

The V gene is TRBV9, the J gene TRBJ2-1; tentatively, D is TRBD1 or TRBD2 (5 bases each). Germline V gene sequence: CDR1 SGDLS, CDR2 YYNGEE. V lost 4 bases, J lost 0 bases, and 11 bases lay in between. CDR3 size: 15 residues. The CDR3 region is CASSPRGDSYNEQFF. CDR3 coding DNA: TGTGCCAGCAGCCCACGAGGGGACTCCTACAATGAGCAGTTCTTC. Full variable domain (remainder filled in from reference TRBV9 and TRBJ2-1): DSGVTQTPKHLITATGQRVTLRCSPRSGDLSVYWYQQSLDQGLQFLIQYYNGEERAKGNILERFSAQQFPDLHSELNLSSLELGDSALYFCASSPRGDSYNEQFFGPGTRLTVL.

V gene TRBV5-1 combines with J gene TRBJ1-6, with D perhaps TRBD1 (5 bases). V was pared by 4 bases and J by 6 bases, with 8 bases between. Germline V CDR1 and CDR2: SGHRS, YFSETQ. This CDR3 has 13 residues. The CDR3 region is CASSGRGNSPLHF. CDR3 DNA: TGCGCCAGCAGCGGGAGGGGTAATTCACCCCTCCACTTT.

This sequence joins TRBV3-1 (or the pseudogene TRBV3-2) and TRBJ2-7; 13 nucleotides line up with TRBD2. The CDR3 is 16 amino acids. Germline V gene data show CDR1 as LGHDT and CDR2 as YNNKEL (reference sequence). V trimming: 6 bases; J trimming: 3 bases; junction bases outside the gene matches: 8. This chain's CDR3 is CASRPKLAGGNYEQYF. CDR3 coding DNA: TGTGCCAGCAGACCGAAACTAGCGGGAGGGAACTACGAGCAGTACTTC.

The J gene is TRBJ1-2, the V gene TRBV21-1; the tabulated D call, TRBD1, remains unverified against the DNA. TRBV21-1 is reported as a pseudogene. The CDR3 totals 12 residues. Here the CDR3 DNA reads TGTGCCAGCAGAGGGGGCGAGGATGGCTACACCTTC. Protein product: CASRGGEDGYTF.

This chain joins TRBV7-8 and TRBJ2-7, with 7 positions matching TRBD2. CDR3 length equals 15 residues. The V gene end was trimmed by 2 bases and the J gene end by 0 bases; junction bases not matched to a gene: 4. The germline CDR1 and CDR2 sequences are SGHVS and FQNEAQ. Here the CDR3 DNA reads TGTGCCAGCAGCTTATGGTCGGGGGGCTCCTACGAGCAGTACTTC. Encoded protein: CASSLWSGGSYEQYF.

The V and J genes are TRBV7-9 and TRBJ2-5; 8 nucleotides line up with TRBD2. This CDR3 region has 16 residues. Germline V gene lookup returns CDR1 SEHNR and CDR2 FQNEAQ (reference sequence). Losses at the gene ends were 4 bases for V and 2 bases for J; bases not matched to a gene: 9. CDR3 in amino acids: CASSSPGGGLQETQYF. DNA for the CDR3: TGTGCCAGCAGCTCACCGGGGGGGGGCTTGCAAGAGACCCAGTACTTC. Using reference TRBV7-9 and TRBJ2-5 for the parts outside the CDR3, the full variable domain is DTGVSQNPRHKITKRGQNVTFRCDPISEHNRLYWYRQTLGQGPEFLTYFQNEAQLEKSRLLSDRFSAERPKGSFSTLEIQRTEQGDSAMYLCASSSPGGGLQETQYFGPGTRLLVL.

J is TRBJ2-7 and V is TRBV10-3, with D possibly TRBD2 on 5 matching bases. Trimming removed 0 bases from V and 0 bases from J, with 9 bases in between. CDR1 is ENHRY and CDR2 is SYGVKD in the germline V gene. The CDR3 is 15 amino acids. The CDR3, as DNA: TGTGCCATCAGTGAGTCGAGAGGGAGCTCCTACGAGCAGTACTTC. Translation: CAISESRGSSYEQYF.

The rearrangement joins TRBV7-9 to TRBJ1-5; 8 bases fit TRBD1. CDR3 length: 14 residues. Germline lookup yields CDR1 SEHNR and CDR2 FQNEAQ (reference sequence). Trimming at V came to 5 bases and at J to 7 bases, leaving 7 bases not matched to a gene. The CDR3 sequence is CASSRGQGDQPQHF. CDR3 DNA sequence: TGTGCCAGCAGCCGAGGACAGGGAGACCAGCCCCAGCATTTT.

The chain employs TRBV4-1 and TRBJ2-5, with 11 nucleotides matching TRBD2. V lost 4 bases, J lost 0 bases, and 7 bases stayed unmatched. The CDR3 has 17 residues. CDR1 MGHRA and CDR2 YSYEKL come from the germline V gene. In DNA, the CDR3 is TGCGCCAGCAGCCTAGGACGTAGCGGGAGGGACCAAGAGACCCAGTACTTC. This gives the protein CASSLGRSGRDQETQYF.

About this clone: This specimen includes other DNA sequences encoding the same CDR3. For the CDR3, the DNA is TGTGCCAGCAGCTTAGAGGGTTTCCAGCCCCAGCATTTT. Translated, it gives CASSLEGFQPQHF. The chain joins TRBV7-2 to TRBJ1-5, with D unclear. Trimming took off 1 base at V and 7 bases at J, with 8 bases between the two ends. CDR3 length equals 13 residues. The germline CDR1 and CDR2 sequences are SGHTA and FQGNSA.

This chain joins TRBV5-1 and TRBJ1-2; 7 bases are shared with TRBD1. The V and J ends lost 4 bases and 6 bases, in that order; junction bases with no gene match: 15. The germline V gene encodes CDR1 SGHRS and CDR2 YFSETQ. The CDR3 spans 16 residues. The CDR3 sequence: CASSIQGTFSVDGYTF. In DNA form, the CDR3 reads TGCGCCAGCAGCATACAGGGGACCTTCTCTGTCGATGGCTACACCTTC.

This clone was picked up a small number of times. The chain links TRBV27 to TRBJ2-7; TRBD1 matches at 9 bases. The CDR3 consists of 17 residues. J was trimmed by 2 bases and V by 2 bases; bases with no gene match: 10. The germline V gene has CDR1 MNHEY and CDR2 SMNVEV (reference sequence). The CDR3 sequence is CASSLRPPGQGPYEQYF. The CDR3 DNA sequence: TGTGCCAGCAGTTTACGACCGCCGGGACAGGGACCCTACGAGCAGTACTTC.